The clone carrying this T cell receptor beta chain has only a few counts. Its specificity is unknown. The sample is drawn from a study of blood T cells in healthy people across ages. V lost 1 base to trimming and J lost 0 bases, with 7 bases between them. This CDR3 is 14 amino acids long. Germline-derived CDR1 and CDR2 are SGHTA and FQGNSA. Using a J-beta primer mix together with a sample-barcoded 5' primer, a second PCR was run for roughly 6 to 12 cycles. Unique molecular identifiers of 12 random nucleotides labeled each cDNA. Via MiXCR, TCRdb re-called the 5' RACE reads, giving one row per CDR3 protein. The data contain around 500,000 distinct CDR3 sequences, 40% to 55% of them singletons. Study-wide results and limits: The study found more naive CD4+ cells and higher diversity in long-lived than aged donors.

V and J are TRBV7-2 and TRBJ2-7; D gene unclear. The receptor comes from a man at least 80 years old in good health. The sample consisted of blood. The CDR3 here is CASSLDLTSYEQYF. The DNA of the CDR3 is TGTGCCAGCAGCTTAGACCTCACCTCCTACGAGCAGTACTTC.